The next 15 T cell receptor beta chains were all read from a single sample in a study of cytomegalovirus exposure and HLA in healthy donors. TCRdb keeps only in-frame clones here, not all; method: immunoSEQ multiplex PCR. Found here are some 140,000 clones, roughly nine tenths of them singletons; the top ten hold nearly 3%. The sample comprised PBMCs. These receptors all come from a man younger than 35 in good health and CMV-seronegative.

This chain joins TRBV4-1 and TRBJ2-1; 8 nucleotides line up with TRBD2. Germline assignment: CDR1 MGHRA and CDR2 YSYEKL. CDR3 length: 16 amino acids. V gave up 3 bases and J gave up 6 bases; unmatched junction bases: 10. The CDR3: CASSQPERGRGNEQFF. In DNA, the CDR3 is TGCGCCAGCAGCCAGCCTGAGCGGGGGCGAGGCAATGAGCAGTTCTTC.

This clone was detected once. V is TRBV27 and J is TRBJ2-7; D is possibly TRBD1 (6 bases). Deletions cut 2 bases from V and 6 bases from J, with 11 bases between. CDR3 length: 13 residues. Germline values: CDR1 MNHEY, CDR2 SMNVEV (reference sequence). Written as DNA, the CDR3 is TGTGCCAGCAGTTTAGGGCAGGGGAGCGAGCAGTACTTC. It is translated as CASSLGQGSEQYF.

V gene TRBV5-1 combines with J gene TRBJ2-2; a weak D match, TRBD2 (5 bases). Germline values: CDR1 SGHRS, CDR2 YFSETQ. The CDR3 spans 14 residues. Trimming removed 4 bases at V and 3 bases at J, with 10 bases between. CDR3 sequence reads: CASSKRLYTGELFF. Written as DNA, the CDR3 is TGCGCCAGCAGCAAGCGGCTCTACACCGGGGAGCTGTTTTTT.

The genes are TRBV5-1 and TRBJ2-7; 8 bases fit TRBD2. This CDR3 contains 17 residues. The germline V gene encodes CDR1 SGHRS and CDR2 YFSETQ. The trim removed 3 bases at V and 4 bases at J, leaving 15 bases unmatched. The CDR3 DNA follows: TGCGCCAGCAGCTCCGGGGGGTCCTCGGGAGGGCCTTACGAGCAGTACTTC. As protein: CASSSGGSSGGPYEQYF.

V and J are TRBV5-4 and TRBJ2-5; 10 bases are shared with TRBD2. The CDR3 covers 17 residues. Germline V CDR1 and CDR2: SGHNT, YYREEE (reference sequence). With V trimmed by 2 bases and J by 5 bases, 12 bases remained unmatched. CDR3 loop: CASSFSLLAGKGETQYF. CDR3 sequence (DNA): TGTGCCAGCAGCTTCTCCTTACTAGCGGGGAAGGGGGAGACCCAGTACTTC.

V gene TRBV5-1 combines with J gene TRBJ2-6; 7 bases fit TRBD1. CDR1 is SGHRS and CDR2 is YFSETQ in the germline V gene. Losses at the gene ends were 1 base for V and 3 bases for J; bases not matched to a gene: 1. The length of the CDR3 is 15 residues. The CDR3 region is CASSLPGGGANVLTF. The CDR3 nucleotides read TGCGCCAGCAGCTTGCCAGGGGGTGGGGCCAACGTCCTGACTTTC.

J is TRBJ1-1 and V is TRBV6-5; no firm D call. The CDR3 covers 13 residues. The V gene lost 2 bases and the J gene lost 11 bases, with 15 bases spanning the gap. Germline V gene lookup returns CDR1 MNHEY and CDR2 SVGAGI. Written as DNA, the CDR3 is TGTGCCAGCAGTTACGGTGACACCCGAGTGGCTTTCTTT. It specifies CASSYGDTRVAFF.

The genes are TRBV19 and TRBJ2-7, with D unclear. V was trimmed by 3 bases and J by 5 bases, leaving 14 bases between them. This CDR3 is 14 amino acids long. Germline V gives CDR1 LNHDA, CDR2 SQIVND (reference sequence). As DNA, the CDR3 is TGTGCCAGTAGTATTGCCCTTCGAACAAACGAGCAGTACTTC. It is translated as CASSIALRTNEQYF.

The V and J genes are TRBV29-1 and TRBJ1-2; 8 bases match TRBD1. CDR3 length: 19 residues. The J segment lost 0 bases and the V segment lost 6 bases, leaving 21 bases of the junction unmatched. Germline V gene lookup returns CDR1 SQVTM and CDR2 ANQGSEA. As DNA, the CDR3 is TGCAGCGTAGCCGGGACAGGTTCGTCGAGAGACTTCTCTAACTATGGCTACACCTTC. Translated: CSVAGTGSSRDFSNYGYTF.

This clone is a singleton in its sample. This rearrangement joins TRBV7-9 to TRBJ2-5; 7 bases are a match to TRBD2. The CDR3 extends over 16 amino acids. V trimming: 5 bases; J trimming: 1 base; junction bases outside the gene matches: 10. Germline loops: CDR1 SEHNR, CDR2 FQNEAQ (reference sequence). The CDR3 is CASSHRPGLPQETQYF. The CDR3 bases are TGTGCCAGCAGCCACCGCCCGGGACTACCCCAAGAGACCCAGTACTTC.

The J gene is TRBJ2-7, the V gene TRBV6-1, with D possibly being TRBD2 (6 bases). This CDR3 spans 14 amino acids. Trimming removed 10 bases at V and 5 bases at J, with 21 bases between. Germline CDR1 is MNHNS and CDR2 is SASEGT. CDR3 loop: CATRVGYGRNEQYF. The CDR3 DNA is TGTGCCACCAGGGTCGGCTATGGGAGGAACGAGCAGTACTTC.

This clone has more than one count but fewer than ten. V usage is TRBV11-2 and J usage is TRBJ2-4; no definite D call. The CDR3 length is 12 residues. V dropped 3 bases and J dropped 6 bases, with 6 bases sitting between them. Germline CDR1 SGHAT, CDR2 FQNNGV. The CDR3 reads CASSLGINIQYF. For the CDR3, the DNA is TGTGCCAGCAGCTTGGGCATAAACATTCAGTACTTC. The variable domain in full, completed from reference TRBV11-2 and TRBJ2-4, reads EAGVAQSPRYKIIEKRQSVAFWCNPISGHATLYWYQQILGQGPKLLIQFQNNGVVDDSQLPKDRFSAERLKGVDSTLKIQPAKLEDSAVYLCASSLGINIQYFGAGTRLSVL.

The chain combines TRBV9 with TRBJ2-1, with D possibly being TRBD2 (5 bases). The V end was cut by 3 bases, the J end by 5 bases, with 9 bases between. This CDR3 region has 13 residues. Germline V gives CDR1 SGDLS, CDR2 YYNGEE. This CDR3 is CASSAGLNNEQFF. In DNA form, the CDR3 reads TGTGCCAGCAGCGCTGGACTCAACAATGAGCAGTTCTTC.

The CDR3 loop reads CASKTGANTEAFF. CDR3 DNA sequence: TGTGCCAGCAAGACAGGGGCCAACACTGAAGCTTTCTTT. J is TRBJ1-1 and V is TRBV5-4; 8 bases agree with TRBD1. V lost 6 bases, J lost 2 bases, and 3 bases stayed unmatched. Germline CDR1 is SGHNT and CDR2 is YYREEE (reference sequence). There are 13 residues in the CDR3.

The chain joins TRBV7-8 to TRBJ1-2, with 12 bases identical to TRBD1. There are 15 residues in the CDR3. V shed 5 bases and J 5 bases; nucleotides not matched to a gene: 6. CDR1 and CDR2 from the germline V gene are SGHVS and FQNEAQ. The CDR3 DNA reads as TGTGCCAGCAGCATTGGGACAGGGGGCGCGTATGGCTACACCTTC. This translates into CASSIGTGGAYGYTF.